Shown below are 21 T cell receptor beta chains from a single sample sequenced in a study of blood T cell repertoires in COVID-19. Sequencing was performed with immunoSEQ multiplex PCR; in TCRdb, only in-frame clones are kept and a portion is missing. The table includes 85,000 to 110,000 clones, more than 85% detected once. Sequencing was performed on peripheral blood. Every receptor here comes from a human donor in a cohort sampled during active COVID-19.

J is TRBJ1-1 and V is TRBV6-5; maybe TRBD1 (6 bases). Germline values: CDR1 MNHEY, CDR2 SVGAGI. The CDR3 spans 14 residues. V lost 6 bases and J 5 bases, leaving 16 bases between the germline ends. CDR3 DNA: TGTGCCAGCAGCCCCAGTCTCAGGGGTACTGAAGCTTTCTTT. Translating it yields CASSPSLRGTEAFF.

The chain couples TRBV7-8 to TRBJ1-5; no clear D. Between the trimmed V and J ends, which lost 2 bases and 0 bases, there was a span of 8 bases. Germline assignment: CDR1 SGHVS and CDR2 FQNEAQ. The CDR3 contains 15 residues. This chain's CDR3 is CASSLMGDSNQPQHF. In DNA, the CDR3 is TGTGCCAGCAGCTTAATGGGAGATAGCAATCAGCCCCAGCATTTT.

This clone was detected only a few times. The CDR3 region is CASSQDFATLGAYEQYF. DNA for the CDR3: TGCGCCAGCAGCCAAGATTTTGCGACTCTGGGAGCCTACGAGCAGTACTTC. This chain joins TRBV4-1 and TRBJ2-7; D may be TRBD2 (5 bases). V gave up 0 bases and J gave up 2 bases, with 17 bases separating them. Germline loops: CDR1 MGHRA, CDR2 YSYEKL. The CDR3 length is 17 residues.

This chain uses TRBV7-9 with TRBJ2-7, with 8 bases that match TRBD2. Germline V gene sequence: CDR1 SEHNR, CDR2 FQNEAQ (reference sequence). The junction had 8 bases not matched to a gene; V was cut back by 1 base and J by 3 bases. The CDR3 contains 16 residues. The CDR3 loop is CASSLDPPGRGYEQYF. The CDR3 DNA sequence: TGTGCCAGCAGCTTAGATCCTCCCGGGAGGGGCTACGAGCAGTACTTC.

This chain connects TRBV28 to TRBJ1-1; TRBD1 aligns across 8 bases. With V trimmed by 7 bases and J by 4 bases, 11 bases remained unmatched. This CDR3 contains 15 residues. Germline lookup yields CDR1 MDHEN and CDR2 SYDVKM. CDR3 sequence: CASTQTPQGGTEAFF. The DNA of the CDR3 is TGTGCCAGCACCCAAACCCCACAGGGGGGCACTGAAGCTTTCTTT.

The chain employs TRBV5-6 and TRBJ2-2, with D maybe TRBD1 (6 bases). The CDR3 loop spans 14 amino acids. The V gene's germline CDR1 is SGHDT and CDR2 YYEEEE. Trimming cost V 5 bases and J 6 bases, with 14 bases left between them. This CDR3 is CASSVAGAPGELFF. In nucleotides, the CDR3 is TGTGCCAGCAGTGTGGCAGGGGCTCCCGGGGAGCTGTTTTTT. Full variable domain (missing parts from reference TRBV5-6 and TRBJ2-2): DAGVTQSPTHLIKTRGQQVTLRCSPKSGHDTVSWYQQALGQGPQFIFQYYEEEERQRGNFPDRFSGHQFPNYSSELNVNALLLGDSALYLCASSVAGAPGELFFGEGSRLTVL.

The CDR3 protein is CASSQSPGPDTQYF. Here the CDR3 DNA reads TGTGCCAGCAGCCAGTCCCCGGGTCCAGATACGCAGTATTTT. The V call is TRBV3-1 (or the pseudogene TRBV3-2), the J call TRBJ2-3; D not certain. CDR3 length equals 14 residues. The V and J ends lost 3 bases and 4 bases respectively, with 11 bases between them. Germline CDR1 is LGHDT and CDR2 is YNNKEL (reference sequence).

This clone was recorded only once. CDR3 sequence (DNA): TGTGCCAGTACCGCCGGTGGGGGGGTCAGCCCCCAGCATTTT. It translates to CASTAGGGVSPQHF. The rearrangement joins TRBV19 to TRBJ1-5, with a weak D call TRBD1 (5 bases). Germline V gene data show CDR1 as LNHDA and CDR2 as SQIVND (reference sequence). Trimming stripped 7 bases from V and 10 bases from J, with 20 bases between. The CDR3 extends over 14 amino acids.

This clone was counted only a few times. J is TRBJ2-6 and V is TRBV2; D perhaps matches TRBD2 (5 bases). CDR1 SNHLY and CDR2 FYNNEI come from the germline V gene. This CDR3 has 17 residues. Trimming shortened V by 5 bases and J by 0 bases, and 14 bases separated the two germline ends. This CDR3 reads CASSPRTGISGANVLTF. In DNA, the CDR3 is TGTGCCAGCAGTCCCCGGACGGGAATCTCTGGGGCCAACGTCCTGACTTTC.

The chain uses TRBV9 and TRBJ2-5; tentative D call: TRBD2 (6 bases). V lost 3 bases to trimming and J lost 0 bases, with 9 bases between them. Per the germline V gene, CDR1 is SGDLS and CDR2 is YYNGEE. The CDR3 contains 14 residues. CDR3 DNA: TGTGCCAGCAGCGCCAGCGGGTACCAAGAGACCCAGTACTTC. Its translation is CASSASGYQETQYF.

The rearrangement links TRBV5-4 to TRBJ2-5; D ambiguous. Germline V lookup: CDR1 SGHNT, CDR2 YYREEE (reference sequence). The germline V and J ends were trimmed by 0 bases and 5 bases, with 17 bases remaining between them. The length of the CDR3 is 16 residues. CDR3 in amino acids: CASSLGSSARRETQYF. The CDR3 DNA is TGTGCCAGCAGCTTGGGTAGCTCCGCCCGGCGGGAGACCCAGTACTTC.

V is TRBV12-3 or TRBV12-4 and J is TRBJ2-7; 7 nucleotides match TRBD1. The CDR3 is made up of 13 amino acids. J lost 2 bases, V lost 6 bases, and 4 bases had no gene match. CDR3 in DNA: TGTGCCAGCAGCTTCGACAGGGCCTACGAGCAGTACTTC. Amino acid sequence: CASSFDRAYEQYF.

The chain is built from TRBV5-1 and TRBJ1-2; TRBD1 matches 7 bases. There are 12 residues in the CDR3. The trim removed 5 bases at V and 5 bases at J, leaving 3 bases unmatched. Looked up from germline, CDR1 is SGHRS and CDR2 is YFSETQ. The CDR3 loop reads CASREGAYGYTF. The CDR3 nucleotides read TGCGCCAGCAGAGAGGGGGCGTATGGCTACACCTTC.

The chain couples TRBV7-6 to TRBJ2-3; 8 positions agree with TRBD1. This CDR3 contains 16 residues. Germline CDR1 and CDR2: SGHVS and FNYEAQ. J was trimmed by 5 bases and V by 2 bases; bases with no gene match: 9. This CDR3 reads CASSLNAGGSGDTQYF. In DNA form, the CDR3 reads TGTGCCAGCAGCTTAAATGCAGGGGGCTCGGGAGATACGCAGTATTTT.

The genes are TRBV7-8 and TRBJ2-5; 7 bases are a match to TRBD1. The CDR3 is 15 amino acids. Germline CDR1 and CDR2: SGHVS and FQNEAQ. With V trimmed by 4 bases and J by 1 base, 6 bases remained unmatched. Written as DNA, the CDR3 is TGTGCCAGCAGCTGGACAGGAGATCGCCAAGAGACCCAGTACTTC. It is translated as CASSWTGDRQETQYF.

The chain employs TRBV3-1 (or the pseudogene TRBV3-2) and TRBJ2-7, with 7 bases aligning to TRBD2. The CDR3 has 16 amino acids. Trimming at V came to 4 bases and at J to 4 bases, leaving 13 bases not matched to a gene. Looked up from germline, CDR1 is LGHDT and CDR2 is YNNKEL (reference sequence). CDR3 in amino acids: CASSRQATAGPYEQYF. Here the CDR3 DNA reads TGTGCCAGCAGCCGACAAGCCACAGCGGGGCCGTACGAGCAGTACTTC.

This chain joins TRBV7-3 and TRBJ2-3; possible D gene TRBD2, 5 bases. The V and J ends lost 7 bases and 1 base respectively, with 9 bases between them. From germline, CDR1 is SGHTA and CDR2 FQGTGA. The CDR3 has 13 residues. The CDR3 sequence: CASNHGGTDTQYF. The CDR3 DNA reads TGTGCCAGCAATCACGGGGGCACAGATACGCAGTATTTT.

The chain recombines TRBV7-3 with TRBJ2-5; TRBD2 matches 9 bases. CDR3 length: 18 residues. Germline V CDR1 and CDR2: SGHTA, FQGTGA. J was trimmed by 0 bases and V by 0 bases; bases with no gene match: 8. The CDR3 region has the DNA TGTGCCAGCAGCTTAACCCTGCGGGGGGGTAGAGACCAAGAGACCCAGTACTTC. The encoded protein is CASSLTLRGGRDQETQYF. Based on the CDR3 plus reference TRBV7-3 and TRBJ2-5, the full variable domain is GAGVSQTPSNKVTEKGKYVELRCDPISGHTALYWYRQSLGQGPEFLIYFQGTGAADDSGLPNDRFFAVRPEGSVSTLKIQRTERGDSAVYLCASSLTLRGGRDQETQYFGPGTRLLVL.

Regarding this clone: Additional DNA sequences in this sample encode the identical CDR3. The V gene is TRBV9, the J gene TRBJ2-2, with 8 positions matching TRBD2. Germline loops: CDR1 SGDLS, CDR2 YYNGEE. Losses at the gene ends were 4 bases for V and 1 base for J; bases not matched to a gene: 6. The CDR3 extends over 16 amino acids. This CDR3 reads CASSPRTSGNTGELFF. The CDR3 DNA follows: TGTGCCAGCAGCCCCCGAACTAGCGGGAACACCGGGGAGCTGTTTTTT.

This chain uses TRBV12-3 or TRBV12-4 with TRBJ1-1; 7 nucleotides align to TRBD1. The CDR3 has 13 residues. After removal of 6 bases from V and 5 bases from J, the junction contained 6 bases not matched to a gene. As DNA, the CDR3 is TGTGCCAGCAGACGACAGGGATGGACTGAAGCTTTCTTT. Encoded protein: CASRRQGWTEAFF.

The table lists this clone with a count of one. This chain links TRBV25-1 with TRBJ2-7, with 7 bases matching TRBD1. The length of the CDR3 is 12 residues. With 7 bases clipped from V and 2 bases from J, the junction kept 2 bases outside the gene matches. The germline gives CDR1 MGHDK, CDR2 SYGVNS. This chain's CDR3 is CASNRGPYEQYF. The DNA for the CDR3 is TGTGCCAGCAACAGGGGACCCTACGAGCAGTACTTC.